This TCR beta chain emerged from a study of CD8 T cells in Susac syndrome. Points from the study as a whole: It was acknowledged by the study that relatively few individuals were included in its TCR sequencing and HLA analysis.

This CDR3 comprises 15 residues. Trimming shortened V by 5 bases and J by 2 bases, and 10 bases separated the two germline ends. Sequencing of TCR beta, carried out with a high-throughput approach, was applied to CD8+ and CD4+ T cells from the blood. The CD8+ and CD4+ T cells were isolated magnetically using a negative isolation approach, whereas the TEMRA cells were enriched by FACS. A word on this clonotype: Its antigen is as yet unknown.

When the RNA was reverse transcribed, random hexamers were used with an input of about 0.5 to 1 ug. Amplification of TCR beta CDR3 used immunoSEQ multiplex PCR across 54 Vbeta and 13 Jbeta. A single record per CDR3 protein comes from TCRdb applying MiXCR to the immunoSEQ multiplex PCR reads. The repertoire holds around 120,000 distinct CDR3 sequences, with 90% to 95% as singletons. The genes are TRBV12-3 or TRBV12-4 and TRBJ2-6; the D is unclear. Sequenced sample: CD4+ T cells from PBMCs. The sequence was collected from a human donor with multiple sclerosis. CDR3: CASSIPRTGANVLTF. The CDR3 DNA reads as TGTGCCAGCAGTATTCCTAGAACTGGGGCCAACGTCCTGACTTTC.